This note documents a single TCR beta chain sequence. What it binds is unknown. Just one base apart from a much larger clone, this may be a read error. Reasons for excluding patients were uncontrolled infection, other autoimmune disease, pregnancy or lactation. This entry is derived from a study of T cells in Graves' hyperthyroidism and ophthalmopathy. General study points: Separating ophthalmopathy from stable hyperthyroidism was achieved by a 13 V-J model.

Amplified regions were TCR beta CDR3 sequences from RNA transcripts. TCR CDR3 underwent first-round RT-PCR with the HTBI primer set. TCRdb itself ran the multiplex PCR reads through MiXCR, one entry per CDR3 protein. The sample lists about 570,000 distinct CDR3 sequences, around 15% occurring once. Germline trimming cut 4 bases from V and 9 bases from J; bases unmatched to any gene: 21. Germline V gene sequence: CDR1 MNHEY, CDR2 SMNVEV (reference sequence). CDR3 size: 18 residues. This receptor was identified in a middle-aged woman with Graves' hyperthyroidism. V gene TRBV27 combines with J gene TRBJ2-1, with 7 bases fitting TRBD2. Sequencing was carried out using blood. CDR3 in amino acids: CASSSSVVGAGRRSEQFF. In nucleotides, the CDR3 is TGTGCCAGCAGTTCGAGCGTCGTCGGAGCGGGGAGAAGAAGTGAGCAGTTCTTC.